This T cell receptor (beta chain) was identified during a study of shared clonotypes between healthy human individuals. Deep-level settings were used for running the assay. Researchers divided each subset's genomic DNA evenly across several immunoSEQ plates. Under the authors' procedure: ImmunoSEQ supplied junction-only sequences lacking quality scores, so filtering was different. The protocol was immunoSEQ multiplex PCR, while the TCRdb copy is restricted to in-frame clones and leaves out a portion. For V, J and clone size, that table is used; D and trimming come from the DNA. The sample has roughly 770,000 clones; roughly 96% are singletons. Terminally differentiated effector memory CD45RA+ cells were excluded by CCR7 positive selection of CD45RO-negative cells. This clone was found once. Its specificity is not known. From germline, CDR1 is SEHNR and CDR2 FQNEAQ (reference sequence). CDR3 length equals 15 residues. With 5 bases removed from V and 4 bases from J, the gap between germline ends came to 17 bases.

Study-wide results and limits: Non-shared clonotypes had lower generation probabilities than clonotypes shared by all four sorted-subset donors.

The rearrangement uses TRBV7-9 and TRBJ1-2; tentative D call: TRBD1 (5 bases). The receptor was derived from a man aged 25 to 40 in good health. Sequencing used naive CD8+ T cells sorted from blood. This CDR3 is CASSTSFGTFYGYTF. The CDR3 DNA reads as TGTGCCAGCAGCACAAGCTTTGGGACCTTCTATGGCTACACCTTC.